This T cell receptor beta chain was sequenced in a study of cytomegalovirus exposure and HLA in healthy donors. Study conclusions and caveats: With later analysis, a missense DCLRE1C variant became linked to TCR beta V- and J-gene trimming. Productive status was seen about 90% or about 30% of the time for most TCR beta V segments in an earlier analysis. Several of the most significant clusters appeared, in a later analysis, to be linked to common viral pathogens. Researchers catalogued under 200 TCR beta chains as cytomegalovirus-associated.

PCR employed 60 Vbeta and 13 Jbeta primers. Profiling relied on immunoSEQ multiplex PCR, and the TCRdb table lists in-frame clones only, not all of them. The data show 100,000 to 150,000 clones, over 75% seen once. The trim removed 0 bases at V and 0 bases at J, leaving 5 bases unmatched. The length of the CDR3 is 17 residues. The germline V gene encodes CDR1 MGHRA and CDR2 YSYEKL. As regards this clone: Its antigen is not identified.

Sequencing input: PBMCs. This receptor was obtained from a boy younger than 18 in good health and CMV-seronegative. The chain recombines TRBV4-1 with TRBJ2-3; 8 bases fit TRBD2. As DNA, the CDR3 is TGCGCCAGCAGCCAAGATTACCGGGAGGGGAGCACAGATACGCAGTATTTT. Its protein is CASSQDYREGSTDTQYF.